The text below deals with one TCR beta chain. Trimming pared 1 base from V and 2 bases from J, leaving 23 bases between. The CDR3 contains 18 residues. Germline V gene data show CDR1 as GTSNPN and CDR2 as SVGIG (reference sequence). This sample is drawn from a study of shared T cell receptors in the human thymus. Repertoires were generated with immunoSEQ multiplex PCR, while TCRdb's copy carries only in-frame clones and drops some. The table shows under 700,000 clones, with approximately 80% occurring only once. This same sample was also part of a study on human thymus T cells. That source reports: Healthy Finnish infants undergoing corrective surgery for congenital heart defects were used as donors. Thymus specimens were resections from corrective heart surgery. Thymic and blood repertoires appeared to display a bias in their usage of V and J genes. Related research described strongly overlapping thymic repertoires in unrelated people.

The chain joins TRBV30 to TRBJ1-1, with D perhaps matching TRBD1 (5 bases). The specimen was thymocytes. The source is a boy younger than two with a congenital heart defect. CDR3 loop: CAWSAFLPGTFGNTEAFF. The DNA for the CDR3 is TGTGCCTGGAGTGCATTCCTACCAGGGACTTTTGGTAACACTGAAGCTTTCTTT.